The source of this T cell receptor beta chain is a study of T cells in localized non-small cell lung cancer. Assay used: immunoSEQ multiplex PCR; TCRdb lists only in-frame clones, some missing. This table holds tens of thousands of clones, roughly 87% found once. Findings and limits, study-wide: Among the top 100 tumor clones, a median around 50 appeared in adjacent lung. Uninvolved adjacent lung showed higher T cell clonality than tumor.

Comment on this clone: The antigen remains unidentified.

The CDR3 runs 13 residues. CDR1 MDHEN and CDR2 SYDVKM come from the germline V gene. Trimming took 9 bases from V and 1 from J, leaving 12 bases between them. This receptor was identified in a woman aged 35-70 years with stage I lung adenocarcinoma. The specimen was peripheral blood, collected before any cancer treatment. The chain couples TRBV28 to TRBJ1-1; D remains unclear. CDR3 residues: CASTGEGNTEAFF. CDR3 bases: TGTGCCAGTACTGGGGAGGGGAACACTGAAGCTTTCTTT.